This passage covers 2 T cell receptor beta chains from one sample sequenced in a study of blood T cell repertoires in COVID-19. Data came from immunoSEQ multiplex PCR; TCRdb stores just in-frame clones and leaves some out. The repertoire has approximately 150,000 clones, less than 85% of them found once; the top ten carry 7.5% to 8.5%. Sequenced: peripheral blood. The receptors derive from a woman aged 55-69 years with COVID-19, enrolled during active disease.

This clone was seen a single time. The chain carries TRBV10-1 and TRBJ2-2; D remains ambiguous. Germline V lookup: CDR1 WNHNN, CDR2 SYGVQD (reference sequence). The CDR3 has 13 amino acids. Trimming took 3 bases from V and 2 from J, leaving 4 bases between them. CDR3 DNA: TGCGCCAGCAGTGACAGAAACACCGGGGAGCTGTTTTTT. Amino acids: CASSDRNTGELFF.

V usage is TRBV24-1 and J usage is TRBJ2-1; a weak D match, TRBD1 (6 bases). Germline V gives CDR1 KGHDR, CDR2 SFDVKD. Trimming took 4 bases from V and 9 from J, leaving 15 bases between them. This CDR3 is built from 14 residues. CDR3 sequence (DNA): TGTGCCACCAGTGAGCCAGGGGCCCGAGTTGAGCAGTTCTTC. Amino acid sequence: CATSEPGARVEQFF.